This is a list of T cell receptor beta chains from one sample in a study of blood T cells in healthy people across ages. TCRdb fed the 5' RACE reads into MiXCR, producing one record per CDR3 protein. The sample records over 700,000 distinct CDR3 sequences, 20% to 25% being singletons. A further study also used this sample, focusing on T cells of mothers and their children.

Sequenced: blood. Every receptor here comes from a boy under 18 in good health. CDR3s include the opening cysteine and the closing phenylalanine or tryptophan. Each record gives: V gene, D gene, J gene, clone size, CDR3 protein, CDR3 DNA. A D gene is named only where the DNA matches it firmly. Some rows mark clone size as missing; the rest say once, few, many or name a class of expanded clone.

>TRBV10-3|-|TRBJ2-1|few
CAIRPGRDNNEQFF
TGTGCCATCAGACCGGGACGGGACAACAATGAGCAGTTCTTC
>TRBV4-1|TRBD1|TRBJ2-4|few
CASSQPTRGQNIQYF
TGCGCCAGCAGCCAGCCTACGAGGGGGCAAAACATTCAGTACTTC
>TRBV25-1|TRBD1|TRBJ2-1|few
CASSEIPTTGGIFVGKQFF
TGTGCCAGCAGTGAAATCCCCACGACAGGGGGTATATTTGTTGGGAAGCAGTTCTTC
>TRBV20-1|-|TRBJ2-5|-
CSATIDQETQYF
TGCAGTGCTACTATAGATCAGGAGACCCAGTACTTC
>TRBV28|TRBD1|TRBJ2-5|-
CASSLLPGTGGEKQYF
TGTGCCAGCAGCCTGCTACCCGGGACAGGGGGAGAAAAGCAGTACTTC
>TRBV7-3|-|TRBJ2-5|few
CASSPQGTLGAQYF
TGTGCCAGCAGCCCCCAGGGGACCTTAGGGGCCCAGTACTTC
>TRBV29-1|TRBD2|TRBJ2-5|few
CSVEVIGLGGTQYF
TGCAGCGTTGAAGTCATCGGACTAGGAGGGACCCAGTACTTC
>TRBV5-1|TRBD2|TRBJ2-3|-
CASSLGISGNKDTQYF
TGCGCCAGCAGCTTGGGTATTAGCGGGAATAAAGATACGCAGTATTTT
>TRBV14|-|TRBJ2-1|few
CASSQEYNEQFF
TGTGCCAGCAGCCAAGAGTACAATGAGCAGTTCTTC
>TRBV20-1|TRBD1|TRBJ2-1|few
CSARRGTDPSDEQFF
TGCAGTGCGAGACGAGGGACAGACCCATCCGATGAGCAGTTCTTC
>TRBV5-1|-|TRBJ2-3|-
CASSSRDPEYTDTQYF
TGCGCCAGCAGCTCCCGGGACCCCGAGTACACAGATACGCAGTATTTT
>TRBV29-1|-|TRBJ1-1|many
CSVVLWGGTEAFF
TGCAGCGTGGTTCTGTGGGGGGGCACTGAAGCTTTCTTT
>TRBV2|-|TRBJ2-2|few
CASGRTGELFF
TGTGCCAGCGGGAGGACCGGGGAGCTGTTTTTT
>TRBV5-5|-|TRBJ2-3|few
CASSDRTDTQYF
TGTGCCAGCAGCGACCGCACAGATACGCAGTATTTT
>TRBV6-1|-|TRBJ2-5|-
CASRRGRVGELGRETQYF
TGTGCCAGCAGAAGAGGCAGGGTCGGCGAGTTGGGACGGGAGACCCAGTACTTC
>TRBV5-1|TRBD2|TRBJ2-3|-
CASSTGLARSTDTQYF
TGCGCCAGCAGCACCGGACTAGCGAGAAGCACAGATACGCAGTATTTT
>TRBV7-3|TRBD1|TRBJ1-1|many
CASSLTGGDTEAFF
TGTGCCAGCAGCTTGACAGGGGGCGACACTGAAGCTTTCTTT